The rows below give T cell receptor beta chains drawn from one sample of a study of blood T cell repertoires in COVID-19. Clones were read by immunoSEQ multiplex PCR, and TCRdb kept only the in-frame ones, dropping some. The sample holds a few hundred thousand clones, about 89% seen once. The sample was PBMCs or T cells enriched from blood (not recorded which). Receptor source: a man younger than 40 who had recovered from COVID-19. Each CDR3 is given with its conserved first and last residue. A D gene is named only where the DNA matches it firmly. A clone size is listed for some rows: how often the clone was seen (once, few, many), or a class if it is expanded.

CDR3 DNA: TGTGCCAGCAGTGAAAGTAATGGGGGACTCTATGGCTACACCTTC
CDR3 protein: CASSESNGGLYGYTF
J gene: TRBJ1-2
D gene: .
clone size: .
V gene: TRBV2

CDR3 DNA: TGCGCCAGCAGCGGGACGGACAGACGGTTCTTC
CDR3 protein: CASSGTDRRFF
J gene: TRBJ2-1
D gene: .
clone size: .
V gene: TRBV5-1

CDR3 DNA: TGTGCCATCAGTAAAGACCAGGGGGTGCTGCCTGAAGCTTTCTTT
CDR3 protein: CAISKDQGVLPEAFF
J gene: TRBJ1-1
D gene: TRBD1
clone size: .
V gene: TRBV10-3

CDR3 DNA: TGTGCCAGCAGTGATGAGATCTACGAGCAGTACTTC
CDR3 protein: CASSDEIYEQYF
J gene: TRBJ2-7
D gene: .
clone size: .
V gene: TRBV25-1

CDR3 DNA: TGCGCCAGCAGCCCCGACCCGGGGATGCTTCAGCCCCAGCATTTT
CDR3 protein: CASSPDPGMLQPQHF
J gene: TRBJ1-5
D gene: .
clone size: once
V gene: TRBV4-1

CDR3 DNA: TGTGCCAGCAGCCAAGAGCGACTAGCGGGGGGCTACGAGCAGTACTTC
CDR3 protein: CASSQERLAGGYEQYF
J gene: TRBJ2-7
D gene: TRBD2
clone size: .
V gene: TRBV3-1/TRBV3-2

CDR3 DNA: TGTGCCAGCAGTTACTCAGTACAGGGGAACACTGAAGCTTTCTTT
CDR3 protein: CASSYSVQGNTEAFF
J gene: TRBJ1-1
D gene: .
clone size: .
V gene: TRBV6-5

CDR3 DNA: TGTGCCAGCAGCGTACGCGGGACAGGGGACACCGGGGAGCTGTTTTTT
CDR3 protein: CASSVRGTGDTGELFF
J gene: TRBJ2-2
D gene: TRBD1
clone size: .
V gene: TRBV9

CDR3 DNA: TGCAGCGTTTCCGCACAGGGGAGATATGGCTACACCTTC
CDR3 protein: CSVSAQGRYGYTF
J gene: TRBJ1-2
D gene: TRBD1
clone size: few
V gene: TRBV29-1

CDR3 DNA: TGTGCCAGCAGTTACTCCGGCAGGGCTCCAGGCACCTTC
CDR3 protein: CASSYSGRAPGTF
J gene: TRBJ1-2
D gene: .
clone size: .
V gene: TRBV6-5

CDR3 DNA: TGTGCCAGCAGTGAAAATTCTCGGGGTCACGGCTACACCTTC
CDR3 protein: CASSENSRGHGYTF
J gene: TRBJ1-2
D gene: .
clone size: few
V gene: TRBV6-1

CDR3 DNA: TGCAGTGCTAGTCAGCGGGGGGGCTACACCGGGGAGCTGTTTTTT
CDR3 protein: CSASQRGGYTGELFF
J gene: TRBJ2-2
D gene: TRBD2
clone size: .
V gene: TRBV20-1

CDR3 DNA: TGTGCTAGTGGCGAGAGCACAGATACGCAGTATTTT
CDR3 protein: CASGESTDTQYF
J gene: TRBJ2-3
D gene: .
clone size: .
V gene: TRBV12-5

CDR3 DNA: TGTGCCAGCAGCTCGACAGGGCCCTATGGCTACACCTTC
CDR3 protein: CASSSTGPYGYTF
J gene: TRBJ1-2
D gene: TRBD1
clone size: once
V gene: TRBV11-2

CDR3 DNA: TGTGCCAGCAGCGTAGGCGGGGTTTTAGAGACCCAGTACTTC
CDR3 protein: CASSVGGVLETQYF
J gene: TRBJ2-5
D gene: .
clone size: .
V gene: TRBV9

CDR3 DNA: TGTGCCAGCAGAACTACAGGGTTGGCCTACGAGCAGTACTTC
CDR3 protein: CASRTTGLAYEQYF
J gene: TRBJ2-7
D gene: .
clone size: .
V gene: TRBV6-6

CDR3 DNA: TGTGCCAGCAGTTACTCCCCCGGAGGTATTTACAATGAGCAGTTCTTC
CDR3 protein: CASSYSPGGIYNEQFF
J gene: TRBJ2-1
D gene: .
clone size: .
V gene: TRBV6-2/TRBV6-3

CDR3 DNA: TGTGCCAGCAGCGTAGTGGGCGGGCTTTACGGTACGCAGTATTTT
CDR3 protein: CASSVVGGLYGTQYF
J gene: TRBJ2-3
D gene: .
clone size: .
V gene: TRBV9

CDR3 DNA: TGTGCCAGCAGTTTGAGCGGGAACACTGAAGCTTTCTTT
CDR3 protein: CASSLSGNTEAFF
J gene: TRBJ1-1
D gene: .
clone size: few
V gene: TRBV12-3/TRBV12-4

CDR3 DNA: TGTGCCTGGAGTGGGGACAGGGGAAACCAAGAGACCCAGTACTTC
CDR3 protein: CAWSGDRGNQETQYF
J gene: TRBJ2-5
D gene: TRBD1
clone size: .
V gene: TRBV30

CDR3 DNA: TGTGCCAGCAGCTTAGAGGGACAGCCGACCTACGAGCAGTACTTC
CDR3 protein: CASSLEGQPTYEQYF
J gene: TRBJ2-7
D gene: TRBD1
clone size: .
V gene: TRBV7-6

CDR3 DNA: TGTGCCTGGATGACGGGGACAGGGGCCCCCAACTATGGCTACACCTTC
CDR3 protein: CAWMTGTGAPNYGYTF
J gene: TRBJ1-2
D gene: TRBD1
clone size: .
V gene: TRBV30

CDR3 DNA: TGTGCCAGCAGCCACGCGGGACGCCTGGCTAACTATGGCTACACCTTC
CDR3 protein: CASSHAGRLANYGYTF
J gene: TRBJ1-2
D gene: .
clone size: .
V gene: TRBV4-2

CDR3 DNA: TGTGCCAGCAGTTACTCTTCCGGGAACAATGAGCAGTTCTTC
CDR3 protein: CASSYSSGNNEQFF
J gene: TRBJ2-1
D gene: .
clone size: once
V gene: TRBV6-5

CDR3 DNA: TGCGCCAGCAGCGAAGGGACAGGGGGATTGGCTAATGAAAAACTGTTTTTT
CDR3 protein: CASSEGTGGLANEKLFF
J gene: TRBJ1-4
D gene: TRBD1
clone size: .
V gene: TRBV4-3

CDR3 DNA: TGTGCCAGCAGCCCCAGCTCCTACGAGCAGTACTTC
CDR3 protein: CASSPSSYEQYF
J gene: TRBJ2-7
D gene: .
clone size: once
V gene: TRBV3-1/TRBV3-2

CDR3 DNA: TGTGCCAGCAGCGCGACACAGGGATTGAGGGCAGCTTTCTTT
CDR3 protein: CASSATQGLRAAFF
J gene: TRBJ1-1
D gene: .
clone size: .
V gene: TRBV9

CDR3 DNA: TGCGCCAGCAGCGGGACTAGCGGGGGAAAGACCCAGTACTTC
CDR3 protein: CASSGTSGGKTQYF
J gene: TRBJ2-5
D gene: TRBD2
clone size: once
V gene: TRBV5-1

CDR3 DNA: TGTGCCAGCAGCTCGGGGTTTGGCTACACCTTC
CDR3 protein: CASSSGFGYTF
J gene: TRBJ1-2
D gene: .
clone size: .
V gene: TRBV7-9

CDR3 DNA: TGTGCCACCAGCGAGGGGGAAGGAAATAGGGAAAAACTGTTTTTT
CDR3 protein: CATSEGEGNREKLFF
J gene: TRBJ1-4
D gene: .
clone size: .
V gene: TRBV15

CDR3 DNA: TGTGCCAGTAGTATCTCGACATCACTTGGGTCACCCCTCCACTTT
CDR3 protein: CASSISTSLGSPLHF
J gene: TRBJ1-6
D gene: .
clone size: .
V gene: TRBV19

CDR3 DNA: TGTGCCAGCAGCTTGGTAGCCTCTGGGAGGTCTAGCACAGATACGCAGTATTTT
CDR3 protein: CASSLVASGRSSTDTQYF
J gene: TRBJ2-3
D gene: .
clone size: .
V gene: TRBV5-5

CDR3 DNA: TGTGCCAGCAGCTCGACAGGGGCGGGCGAGCAGTACTTC
CDR3 protein: CASSSTGAGEQYF
J gene: TRBJ2-7
D gene: TRBD1
clone size: .
V gene: TRBV5-5

CDR3 DNA: TGTGCCAGCAGTCCGCGACAGCCTCTCGGGAACACTGAAGCTTTCTTT
CDR3 protein: CASSPRQPLGNTEAFF
J gene: TRBJ1-1
D gene: .
clone size: .
V gene: TRBV27

CDR3 DNA: TGTGCTAGTGGTCCCCGGGACAGGGGTGACAATGAGCAGTTCTTC
CDR3 protein: CASGPRDRGDNEQFF
J gene: TRBJ2-1
D gene: TRBD1
clone size: few
V gene: TRBV12-5

CDR3 DNA: TGTGCCAGCAGCGCCGGGGAGACCCAGTACTTC
CDR3 protein: CASSAGETQYF
J gene: TRBJ2-5
D gene: .
clone size: .
V gene: TRBV12-3/TRBV12-4

CDR3 DNA: TGTGCCAGCAGCACGGACAGCCAGTACACTGAAGCTTTCTTT
CDR3 protein: CASSTDSQYTEAFF
J gene: TRBJ1-1
D gene: .
clone size: .
V gene: TRBV9

CDR3 DNA: TGTGCCTGGAGGAGAGGAATAGCGCGGGAGACCCAGTACTTC
CDR3 protein: CAWRRGIARETQYF
J gene: TRBJ2-5
D gene: .
clone size: once
V gene: TRBV30

CDR3 DNA: TGTGCCAGCAGCCGTGAGGGGAACACCGGGGAGCTGTTTTTT
CDR3 protein: CASSREGNTGELFF
J gene: TRBJ2-2
D gene: .
clone size: .
V gene: TRBV7-9

CDR3 DNA: TGTGCCAGCAGCGTATTGGCGGGGGAAGCTTTCTTT
CDR3 protein: CASSVLAGEAFF
J gene: TRBJ1-1
D gene: .
clone size: .
V gene: TRBV9

CDR3 DNA: TGTGCCAGCAGTTTAGGCGGGGGGCCTGAAGCTTTCTTT
CDR3 protein: CASSLGGGPEAFF
J gene: TRBJ1-1
D gene: .
clone size: .
V gene: TRBV12-3/TRBV12-4

CDR3 DNA: TGTGCCAGCAGCCCGTCCGGGGGAGGGCAGTTCTTC
CDR3 protein: CASSPSGGGQFF
J gene: TRBJ2-1
D gene: .
clone size: .
V gene: TRBV4-2

CDR3 DNA: TGTGCCTGGAGGACACAGGCGAACTATGGCTACACCTTC
CDR3 protein: CAWRTQANYGYTF
J gene: TRBJ1-2
D gene: .
clone size: .
V gene: TRBV30

CDR3 DNA: TGTGCCAGCAGACGGACTAGCGGGGGGCCCAGCTCCTACAATGAGCAGTTCTTC
CDR3 protein: CASRRTSGGPSSYNEQFF
J gene: TRBJ2-1
D gene: TRBD2
clone size: .
V gene: TRBV7-9

CDR3 DNA: TGTGCCAGCAGTGAGGGACTAGCGGGGGCCCTCTTC
CDR3 protein: CASSEGLAGALF
J gene: TRBJ2-1
D gene: TRBD2
clone size: .
V gene: TRBV25-1

CDR3 DNA: TGTGCCAGCAGCTTAGCGGGGACAGGAGGCTCTGGAAACACCATATATTTT
CDR3 protein: CASSLAGTGGSGNTIYF
J gene: TRBJ1-3
D gene: TRBD1
clone size: few
V gene: TRBV7-9

CDR3 DNA: TGTGCCAGCAGCAGGACAGGGGGCGGACAGCCCCAGCATTTT
CDR3 protein: CASSRTGGGQPQHF
J gene: TRBJ1-5
D gene: TRBD1
clone size: once
V gene: TRBV7-9

CDR3 DNA: TGTGCCTGGAGTGGGGGCCGGCTCCAAGAGACCCAGTACTTC
CDR3 protein: CAWSGGRLQETQYF
J gene: TRBJ2-5
D gene: .
clone size: .
V gene: TRBV30

CDR3 DNA: TGCAGCGTTGCAGGGTTAGGTAACATTCAGTACTTC
CDR3 protein: CSVAGLGNIQYF
J gene: TRBJ2-4
D gene: .
clone size: .
V gene: TRBV29-1

CDR3 DNA: TGCGCCAGCAGCTTTTCACAGGACCTCTACGAGCAGTACTTC
CDR3 protein: CASSFSQDLYEQYF
J gene: TRBJ2-7
D gene: .
clone size: once
V gene: TRBV5-1

CDR3 DNA: TGTGCCAGCGGACGGGGGGGTCGGACTGAAGCTTTCTTT
CDR3 protein: CASGRGGRTEAFF
J gene: TRBJ1-1
D gene: .
clone size: .
V gene: TRBV2

CDR3 DNA: TGTGCCAGTAGTATAGCCGCAGGGGGCAACTATGGCTACACCTTC
CDR3 protein: CASSIAAGGNYGYTF
J gene: TRBJ1-2
D gene: TRBD1
clone size: .
V gene: TRBV19

CDR3 DNA: TGCGCCAGCAGCTTGGCGGGATTTGGCTACACCTTC
CDR3 protein: CASSLAGFGYTF
J gene: TRBJ1-2
D gene: .
clone size: .
V gene: TRBV5-1

CDR3 DNA: TGTGCCAGCAGCTTTCCGGGGGGGAGCACAGATACGCAGTATTTT
CDR3 protein: CASSFPGGSTDTQYF
J gene: TRBJ2-3
D gene: TRBD2
clone size: .
V gene: TRBV5-6

CDR3 DNA: TGTGCCAGCACCCCTTCCGGGAAAGGTGAAAAACTGTTTTTT
CDR3 protein: CASTPSGKGEKLFF
J gene: TRBJ1-4
D gene: .
clone size: .
V gene: TRBV7-9

CDR3 DNA: TGTGCCAGCTCACTATCGACAGTGGGGAACACTGAAGCTTTCTTT
CDR3 protein: CASSLSTVGNTEAFF
J gene: TRBJ1-1
D gene: .
clone size: once
V gene: TRBV18